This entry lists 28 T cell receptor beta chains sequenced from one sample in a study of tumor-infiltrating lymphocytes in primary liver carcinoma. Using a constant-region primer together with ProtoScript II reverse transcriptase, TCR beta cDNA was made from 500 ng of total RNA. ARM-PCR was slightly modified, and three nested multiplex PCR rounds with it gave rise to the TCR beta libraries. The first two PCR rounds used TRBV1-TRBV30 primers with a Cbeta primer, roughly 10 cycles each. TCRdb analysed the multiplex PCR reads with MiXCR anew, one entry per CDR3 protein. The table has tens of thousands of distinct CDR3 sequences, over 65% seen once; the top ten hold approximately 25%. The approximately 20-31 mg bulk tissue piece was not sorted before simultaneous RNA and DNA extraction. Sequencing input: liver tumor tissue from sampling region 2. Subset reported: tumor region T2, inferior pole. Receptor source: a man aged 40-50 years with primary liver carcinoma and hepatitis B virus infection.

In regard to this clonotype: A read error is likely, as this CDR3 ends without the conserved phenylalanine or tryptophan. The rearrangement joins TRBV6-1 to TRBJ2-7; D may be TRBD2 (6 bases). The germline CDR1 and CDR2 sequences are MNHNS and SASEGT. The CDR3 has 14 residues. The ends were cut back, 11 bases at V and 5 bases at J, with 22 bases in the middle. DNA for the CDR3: TGTGCCGGGACTTATAGGAGGACCACCCACGAGCAGTACTCC. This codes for CAGTYRRTTHEQYS.

CDR3 nucleotides: TGCAGCATCCTGACAGGGCCCGGCTACGAGCAGTACTTC. This translates into CSILTGPGYEQYF. The chain combines TRBV29-1 with TRBJ2-7, with TRBD1 matching over 7 bases. The CDR3 contains 13 residues. V lost 8 bases, J lost 3 bases, and 10 bases stayed unmatched. The germline gives CDR1 SQVTM, CDR2 ANQGSEA.

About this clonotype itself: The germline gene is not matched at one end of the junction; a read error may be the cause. CDR3 sequence reads: CSVDWGGNTGEMFF. The DNA for the CDR3 is TGCAGCGTTGATTGGGGGGGTAACACCGGGGAGATGTTTTTT. The rearrangement links TRBV29-1 to TRBJ2-2, with 7 bases matching TRBD2. Germline V gene data show CDR1 as SQVTM and CDR2 as ANQGSEA. The CDR3 consists of 14 residues.

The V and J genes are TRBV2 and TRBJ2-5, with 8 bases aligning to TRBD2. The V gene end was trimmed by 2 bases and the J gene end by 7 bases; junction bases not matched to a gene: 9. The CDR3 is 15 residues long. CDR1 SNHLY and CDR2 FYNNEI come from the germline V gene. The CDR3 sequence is CASSEQRGPQGTQYF. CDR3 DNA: TGTGCCAGCAGTGAACAGCGGGGGCCACAGGGGACCCAGTACTTC.

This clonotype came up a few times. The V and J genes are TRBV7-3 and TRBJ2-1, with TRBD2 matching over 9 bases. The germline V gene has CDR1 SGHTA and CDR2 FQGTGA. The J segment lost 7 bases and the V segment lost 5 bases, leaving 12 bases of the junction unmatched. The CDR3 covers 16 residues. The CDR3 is CASSPRGGLARNEQFF. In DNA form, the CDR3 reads TGTGCCAGCAGCCCTCGGGGGGGACTAGCACGAAATGAGCAGTTCTTC.

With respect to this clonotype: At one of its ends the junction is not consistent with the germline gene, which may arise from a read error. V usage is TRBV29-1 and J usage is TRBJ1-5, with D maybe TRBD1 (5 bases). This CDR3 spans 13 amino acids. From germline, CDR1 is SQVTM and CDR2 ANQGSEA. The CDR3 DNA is TGTAGCGTTGGGGGGGGGAGCAATGAGCCTCAGCATTTT. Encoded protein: CSVGGGSNEPQHF.

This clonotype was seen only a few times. CDR3 sequence reads: CASSGEYLRGQYF. The DNA for the CDR3 is TGTGCCAGCAGTGGGGAGTATCTACGTGGGCAGTACTTC. The chain couples TRBV6-1 to TRBJ2-7, with D perhaps TRBD2 (5 bases). The CDR3 spans 13 residues. Per germline, CDR1 MNHNS and CDR2 SASEGT. V gave up 4 bases and J gave up 9 bases, with 16 bases separating them.

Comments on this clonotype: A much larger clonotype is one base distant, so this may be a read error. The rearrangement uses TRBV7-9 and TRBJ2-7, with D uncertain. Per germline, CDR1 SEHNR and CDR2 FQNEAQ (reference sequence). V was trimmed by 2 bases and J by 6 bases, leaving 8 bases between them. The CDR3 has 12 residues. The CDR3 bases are TGTGCCAGCAGCTTATTACTGGGCGAGCAGTACTTC. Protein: CASSLLLGEQYF. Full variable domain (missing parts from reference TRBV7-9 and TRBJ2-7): DTGVSQNPRHKITKRGQNVTFRCDPISEHNRLYWYRQTLGQGPEFLTYFQNEAQLEKSRLLSDRFSAERPKGSFSTLEIQRTEQGDSAMYLCASSLLLGEQYFGPGTRLTVT.

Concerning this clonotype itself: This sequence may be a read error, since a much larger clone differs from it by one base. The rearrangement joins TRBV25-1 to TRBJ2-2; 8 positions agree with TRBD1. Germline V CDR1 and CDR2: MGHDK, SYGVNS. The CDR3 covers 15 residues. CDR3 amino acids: CAISDQGAYTGELFF. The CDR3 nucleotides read TGTGCCATCAGTGATCAGGGGGCCTACACCGGGGAGCTGTTTTTT.

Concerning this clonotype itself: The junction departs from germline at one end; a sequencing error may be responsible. CDR3 nucleotides: TGCGCCAGCAGCCGAGATTTTAGCGGAAGCCCCTACGAGGAGTACTTC. Amino acids: CASSRDFSGSPYEEYF. The genes are TRBV4-1 and TRBJ2-7; TRBD2 might be the D (6 bases). The CDR3 has 16 amino acids. The germline gives CDR1 MGHRA, CDR2 YSYEKL.

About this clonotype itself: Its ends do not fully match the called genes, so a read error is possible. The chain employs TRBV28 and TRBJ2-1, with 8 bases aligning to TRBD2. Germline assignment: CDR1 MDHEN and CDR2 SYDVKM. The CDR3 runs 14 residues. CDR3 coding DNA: TGTGCCAGCAATTTATCGGGGACTAGGTCCGAACAGTTCTTC. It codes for CASNLSGTRSEQFF.

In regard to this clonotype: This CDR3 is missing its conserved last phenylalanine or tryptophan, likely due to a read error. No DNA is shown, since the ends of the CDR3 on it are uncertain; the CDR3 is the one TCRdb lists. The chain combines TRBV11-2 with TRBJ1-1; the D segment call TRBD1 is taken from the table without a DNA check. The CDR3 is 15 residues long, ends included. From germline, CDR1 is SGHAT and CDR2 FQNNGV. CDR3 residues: CASSPPQHGGTEAFY.

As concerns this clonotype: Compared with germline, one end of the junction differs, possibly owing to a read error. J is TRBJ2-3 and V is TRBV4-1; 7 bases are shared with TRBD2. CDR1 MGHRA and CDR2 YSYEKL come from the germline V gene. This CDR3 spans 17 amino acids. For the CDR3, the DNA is TGCGCCAACAACCCGTCAATCGGCGGGAGTATTGGAGATAAGCAGTATTTT. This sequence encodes CANNPSIGGSIGDKQYF.

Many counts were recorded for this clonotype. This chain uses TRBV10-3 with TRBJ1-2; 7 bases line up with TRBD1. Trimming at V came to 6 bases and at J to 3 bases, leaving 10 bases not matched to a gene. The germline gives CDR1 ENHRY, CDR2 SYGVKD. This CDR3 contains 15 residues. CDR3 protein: CAIRADRVEDYGYTF. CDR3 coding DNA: TGTGCCATCAGGGCAGACAGGGTCGAAGACTATGGCTACACCTTC.

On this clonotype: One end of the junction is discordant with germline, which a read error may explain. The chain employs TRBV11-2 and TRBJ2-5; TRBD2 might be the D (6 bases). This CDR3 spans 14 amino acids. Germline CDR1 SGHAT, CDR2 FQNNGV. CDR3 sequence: CTSSPTGVLLSQYF. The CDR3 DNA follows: TGTACCAGCAGCCCGACGGGGGTATTATTGTCCCAGTACTTC. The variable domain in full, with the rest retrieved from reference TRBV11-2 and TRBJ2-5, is EAGVAQSPRYKIIEKRQSVAFWCNPISGHATLYWYQQILGQGPKLLIQFQNNGVVDDSQLPKDRFSAERLKGVDSTLKIQPAKLEDSAVYLCTSSPTGVLLSQYFGPGTRLLVL.

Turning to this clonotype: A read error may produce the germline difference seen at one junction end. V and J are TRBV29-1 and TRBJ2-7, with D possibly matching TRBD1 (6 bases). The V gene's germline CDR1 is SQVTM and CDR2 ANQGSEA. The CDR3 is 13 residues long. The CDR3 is CSVSRGGRNEQNF. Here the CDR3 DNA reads TGCAGCGTCAGCAGGGGTGGACGGAACGAGCAGAACTTC.

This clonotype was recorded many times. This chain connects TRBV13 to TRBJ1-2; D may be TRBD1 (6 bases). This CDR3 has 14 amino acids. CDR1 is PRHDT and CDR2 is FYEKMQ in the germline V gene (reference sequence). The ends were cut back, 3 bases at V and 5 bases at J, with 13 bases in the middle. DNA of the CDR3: TGTGCCAGCAGCTTCTACAGGGAGGCGTATGGCTACACCTTC. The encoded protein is CASSFYREAYGYTF.

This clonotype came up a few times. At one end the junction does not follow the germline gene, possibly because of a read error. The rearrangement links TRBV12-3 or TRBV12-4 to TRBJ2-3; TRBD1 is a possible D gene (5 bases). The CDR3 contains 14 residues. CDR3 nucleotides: TGTGACAGCAGCCAGGGTTTGTCCACAGATACGCAGTATTTT. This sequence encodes CDSSQGLSTDTQYF.

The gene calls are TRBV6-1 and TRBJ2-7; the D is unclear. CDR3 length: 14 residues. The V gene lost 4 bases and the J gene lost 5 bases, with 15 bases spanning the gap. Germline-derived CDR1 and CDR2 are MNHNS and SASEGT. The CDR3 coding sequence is TGTGCCAGCAGTGGCCGGCGAGAGCCTAACGAGCAGTACTTC. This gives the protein CASSGRREPNEQYF.

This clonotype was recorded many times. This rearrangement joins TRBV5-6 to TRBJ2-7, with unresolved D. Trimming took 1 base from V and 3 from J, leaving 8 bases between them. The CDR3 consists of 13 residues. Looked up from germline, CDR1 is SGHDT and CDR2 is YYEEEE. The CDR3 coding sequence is TGTGCCAGCAGCTTGTTCGATGTCTACGAGCAGTACTTC. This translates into CASSLFDVYEQYF.

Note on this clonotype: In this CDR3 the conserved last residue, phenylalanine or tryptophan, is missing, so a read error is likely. In DNA, the CDR3 is TGTGCCAACAGTTACTCTCTCGGGGGACAGTCTATGAATGAGCAGTTCTCC. This gives the protein CANSYSLGGQSMNEQFS. The chain couples TRBV6-5 to TRBJ2-1; possibly TRBD1 for D (7 bases). Germline CDR1 is MNHEY and CDR2 is SVGAGI. The CDR3 length is 17 residues.

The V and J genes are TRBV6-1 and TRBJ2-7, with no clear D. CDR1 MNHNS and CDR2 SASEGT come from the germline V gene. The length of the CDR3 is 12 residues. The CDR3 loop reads CASSNGPYEQYV. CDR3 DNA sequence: TGTGCCAGTAGTAACGGACCCTATGAGCAGTACGTC.

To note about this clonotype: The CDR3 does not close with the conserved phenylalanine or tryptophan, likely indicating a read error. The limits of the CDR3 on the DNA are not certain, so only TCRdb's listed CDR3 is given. The CDR3 region is CASSSPDRTEALL. V and J are TRBV5-4 and TRBJ1-1. Both ends counted, the CDR3 spans 13 residues. Germline V CDR1 and CDR2: SGHNT, YYREEE (reference sequence).

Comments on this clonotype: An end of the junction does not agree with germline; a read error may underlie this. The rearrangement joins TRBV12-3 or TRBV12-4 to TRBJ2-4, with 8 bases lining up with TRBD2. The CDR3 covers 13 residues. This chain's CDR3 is CDSSLNGGDIQYF. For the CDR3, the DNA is TGTGACAGCAGTTTAAACGGGGGGGACATTCAATACTTC.

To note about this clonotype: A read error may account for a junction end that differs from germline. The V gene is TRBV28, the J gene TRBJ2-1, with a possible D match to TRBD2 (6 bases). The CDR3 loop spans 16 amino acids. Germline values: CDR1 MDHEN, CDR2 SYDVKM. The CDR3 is CASRRTAGTYYNEQLF. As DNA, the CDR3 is TGTGCCAGCAGACGCACTGCCGGGACTTACTACAATGAGCAGCTCTTC.

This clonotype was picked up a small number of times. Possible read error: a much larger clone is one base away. CDR3 sequence reads: CVSRGQETQYF. For the CDR3, the DNA is TGTGTCTCCCGGGGCCAAGAGACCCAGTACTTC. This rearrangement joins TRBV10-3 to TRBJ2-5; weak D call: TRBD2 (5 bases). The CDR3 loop spans 11 amino acids. Germline CDR1 is ENHRY and CDR2 is SYGVKD.

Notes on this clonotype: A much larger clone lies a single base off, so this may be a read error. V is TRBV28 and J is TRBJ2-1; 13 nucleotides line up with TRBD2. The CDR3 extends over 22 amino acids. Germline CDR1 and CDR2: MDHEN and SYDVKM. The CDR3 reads CANSPGTSGIYLPGVPPNEQFF. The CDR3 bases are TGTGCCAACAGTCCAGGGACTAGCGGGATATACCTACCCGGCGTACCCCCGAATGAGCAGTTCTTC.

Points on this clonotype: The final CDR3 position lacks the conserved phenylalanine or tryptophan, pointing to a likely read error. The CDR3 protein is CSDNRGGRNEQYI. The CDR3 nucleotides are TGCAGCGACAACAGGGGTGGACGGAACGAGCAGTACATC. J is TRBJ2-7 and V is TRBV29-1, with TRBD1 identical over 7 bases. V was pared by 7 bases and J by 5 bases, with 11 bases of the junction left unmatched. The length of the CDR3 is 13 residues. Germline V CDR1 and CDR2: SQVTM, ANQGSEA.